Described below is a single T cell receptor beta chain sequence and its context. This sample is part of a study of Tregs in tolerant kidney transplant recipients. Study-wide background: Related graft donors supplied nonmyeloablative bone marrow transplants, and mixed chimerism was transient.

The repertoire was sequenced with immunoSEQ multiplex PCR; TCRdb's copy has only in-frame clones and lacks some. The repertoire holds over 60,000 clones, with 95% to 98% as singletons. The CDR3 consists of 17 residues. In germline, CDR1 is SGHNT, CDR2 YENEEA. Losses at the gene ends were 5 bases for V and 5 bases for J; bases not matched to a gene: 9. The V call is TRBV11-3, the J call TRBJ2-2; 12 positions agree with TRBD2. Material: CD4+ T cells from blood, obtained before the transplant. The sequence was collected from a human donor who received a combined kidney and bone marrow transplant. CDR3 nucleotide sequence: TGTGCCAGCAGCCCCAGTCTAGCGGGGGGGCGAACCGGGGAGCTGTTTTTT. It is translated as CASSPSLAGGRTGELFF.